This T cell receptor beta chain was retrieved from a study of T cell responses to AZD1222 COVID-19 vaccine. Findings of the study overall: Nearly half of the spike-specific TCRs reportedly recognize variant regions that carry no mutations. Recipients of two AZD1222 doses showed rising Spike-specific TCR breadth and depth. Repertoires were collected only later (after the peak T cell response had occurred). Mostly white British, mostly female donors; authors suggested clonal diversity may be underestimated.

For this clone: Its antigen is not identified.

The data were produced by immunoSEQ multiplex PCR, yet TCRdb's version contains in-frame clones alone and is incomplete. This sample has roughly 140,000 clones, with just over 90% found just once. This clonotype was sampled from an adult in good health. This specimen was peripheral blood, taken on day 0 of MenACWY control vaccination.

CDR3 amino acids: CASSARDRPNYGYTF. CDR3 nucleotide sequence: TGTGCCAGCAGCGCAAGGGACAGGCCTAACTATGGCTACACCTTC. The chain uses TRBV5-4 and TRBJ1-2; 8 positions match TRBD1. Germline V CDR1 and CDR2: SGHNT, YYREEE (reference sequence). V dropped 4 bases and J dropped 0; count of bases not matched to a gene: 5. The CDR3 sequence is 15 residues long.